The subject of this entry is one T cell receptor beta chain. Germline V gene lookup returns CDR1 ENHRY and CDR2 SYGVKD. The V segment lost 6 bases and the J segment 5 bases; nucleotides outside the gene matches: 7. This CDR3 comprises 14 residues. These data originate in a study of T cells after yellow fever vaccination. TCRdb called the 5' RACE reads again in MiXCR, with one record for every CDR3 protein. This sample has under 350,000 distinct CDR3 sequences, with over 4% found just once. This clonotype was obtained from a man younger than 35 who received the YFV17D yellow fever vaccine. This chain links TRBV10-3 with TRBJ2-3; 8 positions agree with TRBD2. This sample comprised PBMCs, obtained 5 days after the yellow fever booster vaccination. The DNA of the CDR3 is TGTGCCATCAGCGGGGGACTAGTCATAGATACGCAGTATTTT. It specifies CAISGGLVIDTQYF.